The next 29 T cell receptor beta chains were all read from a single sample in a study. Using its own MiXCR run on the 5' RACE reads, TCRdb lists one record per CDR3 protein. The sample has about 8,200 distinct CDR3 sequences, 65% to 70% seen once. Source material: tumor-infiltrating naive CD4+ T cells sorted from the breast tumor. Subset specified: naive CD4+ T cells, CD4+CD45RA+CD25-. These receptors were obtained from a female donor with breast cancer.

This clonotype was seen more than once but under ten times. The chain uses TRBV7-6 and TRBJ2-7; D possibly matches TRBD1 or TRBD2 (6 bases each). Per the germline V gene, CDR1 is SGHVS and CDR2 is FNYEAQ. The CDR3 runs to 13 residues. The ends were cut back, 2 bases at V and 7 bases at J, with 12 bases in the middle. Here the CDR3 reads CASSLRQEGEQYF. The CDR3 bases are TGTGCCAGCAGCTTAAGACAGGAGGGTGAGCAGTACTTC.

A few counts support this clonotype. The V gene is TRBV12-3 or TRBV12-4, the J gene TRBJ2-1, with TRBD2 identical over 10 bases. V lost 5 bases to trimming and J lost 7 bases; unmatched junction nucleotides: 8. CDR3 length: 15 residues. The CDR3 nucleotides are TGTGCCAGCAGTAGAGCGGGGGGGCGGGGAAATGAGCAGTTCTTC. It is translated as CASSRAGGRGNEQFF.

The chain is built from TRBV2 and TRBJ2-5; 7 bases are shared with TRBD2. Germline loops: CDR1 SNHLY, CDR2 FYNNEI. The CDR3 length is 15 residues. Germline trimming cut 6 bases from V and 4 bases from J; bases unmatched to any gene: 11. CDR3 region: CASRQSGAARETQYF. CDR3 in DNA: TGTGCCAGCAGACAAAGCGGGGCGGCCCGAGAGACCCAGTACTTC.

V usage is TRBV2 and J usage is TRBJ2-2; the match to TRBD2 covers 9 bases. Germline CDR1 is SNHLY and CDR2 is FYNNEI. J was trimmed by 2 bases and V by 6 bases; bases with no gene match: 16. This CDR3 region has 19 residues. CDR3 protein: CASSLGGASGISNTGELFF. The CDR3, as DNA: TGTGCCAGCAGCTTAGGAGGGGCTAGCGGGATATCAAACACCGGGGAGCTGTTTTTT.

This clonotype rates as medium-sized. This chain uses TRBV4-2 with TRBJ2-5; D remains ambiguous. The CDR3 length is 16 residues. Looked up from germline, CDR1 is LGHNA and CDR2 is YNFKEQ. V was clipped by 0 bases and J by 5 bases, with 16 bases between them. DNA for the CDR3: TGTGCCAGCAGCCAAGATACTGGTACAACGGGTGAGACCCAGTACTTC. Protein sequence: CASSQDTGTTGETQYF.

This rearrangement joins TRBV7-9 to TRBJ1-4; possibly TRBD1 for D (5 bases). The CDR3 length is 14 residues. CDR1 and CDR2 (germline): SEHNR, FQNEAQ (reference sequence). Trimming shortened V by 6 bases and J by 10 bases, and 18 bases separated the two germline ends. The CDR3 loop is CASRRPGLRGKLFF. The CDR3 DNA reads TGTGCCAGCAGGCGCCCGGGACTAAGGGGAAAACTGTTTTTT.

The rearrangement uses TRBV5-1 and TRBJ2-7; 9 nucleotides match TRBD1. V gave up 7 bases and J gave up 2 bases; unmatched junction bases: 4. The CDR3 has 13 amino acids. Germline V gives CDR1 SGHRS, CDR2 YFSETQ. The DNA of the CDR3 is TGCGCCAGCGGGACAGGGATAACCTACGAGCAGTACTTC. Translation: CASGTGITYEQYF.

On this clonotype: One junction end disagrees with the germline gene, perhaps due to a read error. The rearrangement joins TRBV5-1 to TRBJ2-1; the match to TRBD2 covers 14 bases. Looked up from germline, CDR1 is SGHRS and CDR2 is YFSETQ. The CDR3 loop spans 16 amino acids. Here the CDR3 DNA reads TGCGCCAGCAGCACCCTCGGGACTAGCGGGAGCAATGAGCGGTTCTTC. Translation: CASSTLGTSGSNERFF.

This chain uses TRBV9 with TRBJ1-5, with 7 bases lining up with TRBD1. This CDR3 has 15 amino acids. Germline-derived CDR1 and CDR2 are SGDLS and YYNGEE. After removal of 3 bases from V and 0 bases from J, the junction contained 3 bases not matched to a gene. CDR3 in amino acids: CASSAGQASNQPQHF. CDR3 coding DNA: TGTGCCAGCAGCGCCGGACAGGCTAGCAATCAGCCCCAGCATTTT.

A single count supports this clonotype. The CDR3 sequence is CASSYRGREQYF. The CDR3 DNA follows: TGTGCCAGCAGTTATAGGGGGCGCGAGCAGTACTTC. The chain employs TRBV12-3 or TRBV12-4 and TRBJ2-7, with 7 bases fitting TRBD1. The CDR3 has 12 residues. J lost 6 bases, V lost 4 bases, and 3 bases had no gene match.

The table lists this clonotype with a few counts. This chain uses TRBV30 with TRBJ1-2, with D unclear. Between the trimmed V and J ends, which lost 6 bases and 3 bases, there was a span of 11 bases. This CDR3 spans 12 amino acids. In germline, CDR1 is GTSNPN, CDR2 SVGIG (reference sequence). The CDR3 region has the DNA TGTGCCTGCTCACCCGATGACTATGGCTACACCTTC. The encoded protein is CACSPDDYGYTF.

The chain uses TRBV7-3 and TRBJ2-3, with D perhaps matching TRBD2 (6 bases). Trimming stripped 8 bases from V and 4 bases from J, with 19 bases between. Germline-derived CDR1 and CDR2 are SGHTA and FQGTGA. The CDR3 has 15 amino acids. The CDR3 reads CASSKAGGRADTQYF. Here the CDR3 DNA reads TGTGCCAGCTCCAAAGCCGGGGGTCGGGCAGATACGCAGTATTTT.

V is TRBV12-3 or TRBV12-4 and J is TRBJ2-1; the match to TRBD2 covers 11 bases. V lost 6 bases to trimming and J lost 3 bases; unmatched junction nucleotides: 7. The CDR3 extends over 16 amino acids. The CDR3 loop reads CASRSAGTSGYNEQFF. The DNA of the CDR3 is TGTGCCAGCAGGTCCGCGGGGACTAGCGGCTACAATGAGCAGTTCTTC.

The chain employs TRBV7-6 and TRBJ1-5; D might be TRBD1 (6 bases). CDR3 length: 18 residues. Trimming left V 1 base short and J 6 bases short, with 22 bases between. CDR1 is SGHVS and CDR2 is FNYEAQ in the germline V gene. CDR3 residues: CASSLVFRGSAQGQPQHF. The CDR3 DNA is TGTGCCAGCAGCTTAGTATTCAGGGGCTCAGCTCAGGGTCAGCCCCAGCATTTT.

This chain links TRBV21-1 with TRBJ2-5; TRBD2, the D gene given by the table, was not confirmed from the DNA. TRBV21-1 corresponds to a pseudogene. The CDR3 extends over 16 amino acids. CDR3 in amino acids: CASSKVLRLAVGTQYF. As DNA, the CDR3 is TGTGCCAGCAGCAAAGTGTTGCGGCTAGCGGTGGGGACCCAGTACTTC.

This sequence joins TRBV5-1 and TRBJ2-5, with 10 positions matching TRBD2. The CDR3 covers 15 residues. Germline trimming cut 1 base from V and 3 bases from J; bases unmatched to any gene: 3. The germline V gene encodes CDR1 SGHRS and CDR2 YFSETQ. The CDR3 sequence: CASSLPSGREETQYF. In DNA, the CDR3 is TGCGCCAGCAGCTTGCCTAGCGGGAGAGAAGAGACCCAGTACTTC. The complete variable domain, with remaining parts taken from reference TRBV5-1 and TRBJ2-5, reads KAGVTQTPRYLIKTRGQQVTLSCSPISGHRSVSWYQQTPGQGLQFLFEYFSETQRNKGNFPGRFSGRQFSNSRSEMNVSTLELGDSALYLCASSLPSGREETQYFGPGTRLLVL.

The CDR3 bases are TGTGCCAGCAGCTTGGGACTAGCGGGAGGCGGAGAGCAGTTCTTC. Encoded protein: CASSLGLAGGGEQFF. This sequence joins TRBV12-3 or TRBV12-4 and TRBJ2-1; 15 bases map to TRBD2. V gave up 6 bases and J gave up 10 bases; unmatched junction bases: 7. CDR3 length equals 15 residues.

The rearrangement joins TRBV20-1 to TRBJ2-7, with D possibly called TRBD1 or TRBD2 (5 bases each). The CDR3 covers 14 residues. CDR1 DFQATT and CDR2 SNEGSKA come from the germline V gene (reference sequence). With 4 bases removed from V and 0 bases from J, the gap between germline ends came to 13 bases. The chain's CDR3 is CSATRDASSYEQYF. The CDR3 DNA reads TGCAGTGCTACCCGGGACGCGAGCTCCTACGAGCAGTACTTC.

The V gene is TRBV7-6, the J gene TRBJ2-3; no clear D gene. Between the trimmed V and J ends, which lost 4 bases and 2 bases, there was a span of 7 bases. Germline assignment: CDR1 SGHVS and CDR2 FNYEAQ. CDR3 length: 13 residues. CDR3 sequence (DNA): TGTGCCAGCAGCTCCAGTTTCACAGATACGCAGTATTTT. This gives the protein CASSSSFTDTQYF.

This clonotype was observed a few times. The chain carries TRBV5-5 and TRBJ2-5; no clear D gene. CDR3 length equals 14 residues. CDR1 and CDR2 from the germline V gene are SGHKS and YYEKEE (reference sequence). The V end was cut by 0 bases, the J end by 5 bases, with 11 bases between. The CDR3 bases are TGTGCCAGCAGCTTGGAGATCCTGAGGGAGACCCAGTACTTC. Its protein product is CASSLEILRETQYF.

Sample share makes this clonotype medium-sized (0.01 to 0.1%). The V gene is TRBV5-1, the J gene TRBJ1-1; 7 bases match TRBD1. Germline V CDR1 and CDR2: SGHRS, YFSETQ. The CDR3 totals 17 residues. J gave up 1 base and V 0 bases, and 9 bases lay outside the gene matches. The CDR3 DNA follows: TGCGCCAGCAGCTTGGACAATTACAGGGGTCGGAACACTGAAGCTTTCTTT. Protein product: CASSLDNYRGRNTEAFF.

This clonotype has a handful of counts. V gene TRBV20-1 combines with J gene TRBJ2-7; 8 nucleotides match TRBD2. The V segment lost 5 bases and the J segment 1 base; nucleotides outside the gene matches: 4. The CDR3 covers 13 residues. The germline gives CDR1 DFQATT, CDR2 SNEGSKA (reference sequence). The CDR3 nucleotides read TGCAGTGCTTTTAGCGGGGAGTCCTACGAGCAGTACTTC. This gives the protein CSAFSGESYEQYF.

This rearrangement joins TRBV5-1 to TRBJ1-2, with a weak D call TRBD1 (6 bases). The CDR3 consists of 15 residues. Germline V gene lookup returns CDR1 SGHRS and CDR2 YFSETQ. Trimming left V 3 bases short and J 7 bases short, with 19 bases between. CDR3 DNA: TGCGCCAGCAGCTACGCGGACAGAACCATGTCTGGCTACACCTTC. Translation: CASSYADRTMSGYTF.

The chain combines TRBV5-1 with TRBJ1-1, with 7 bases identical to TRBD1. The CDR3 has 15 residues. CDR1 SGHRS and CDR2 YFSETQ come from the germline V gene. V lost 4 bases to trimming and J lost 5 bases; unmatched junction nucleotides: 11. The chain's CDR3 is CASSGPAGGLTEAFF. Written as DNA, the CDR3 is TGCGCCAGCAGCGGGCCCGCAGGGGGACTGACTGAAGCTTTCTTT. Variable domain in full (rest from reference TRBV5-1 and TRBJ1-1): KAGVTQTPRYLIKTRGQQVTLSCSPISGHRSVSWYQQTPGQGLQFLFEYFSETQRNKGNFPGRFSGRQFSNSRSEMNVSTLELGDSALYLCASSGPAGGLTEAFFGQGTRLTVV.

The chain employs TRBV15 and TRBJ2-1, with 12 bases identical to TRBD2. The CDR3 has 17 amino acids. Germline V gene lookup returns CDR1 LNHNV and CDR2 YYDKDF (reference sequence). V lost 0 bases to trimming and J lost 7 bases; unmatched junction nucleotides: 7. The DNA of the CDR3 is TGTGCCACCAGCAGAGAAGTGCTAGCGGGAGGGCCAAATGAGCAGTTCTTC. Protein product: CATSREVLAGGPNEQFF. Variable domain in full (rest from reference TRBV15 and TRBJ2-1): DAMVIQNPRYQVTQFGKPVTLSCSQTLNHNVMYWYQQKSSQAPKLLFHYYDKDFNNEADTPDNFQSRRPNTSFCFLDIRSPGLGDTAMYLCATSREVLAGGPNEQFFGPGTRLTVL.

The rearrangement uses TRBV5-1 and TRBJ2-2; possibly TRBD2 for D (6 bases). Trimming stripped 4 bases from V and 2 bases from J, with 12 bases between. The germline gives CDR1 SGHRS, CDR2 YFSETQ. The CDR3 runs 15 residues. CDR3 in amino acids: CASSAGTQNTGELFF. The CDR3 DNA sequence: TGCGCCAGCAGCGCCGGGACTCAAAACACCGGGGAGCTGTTTTTT.

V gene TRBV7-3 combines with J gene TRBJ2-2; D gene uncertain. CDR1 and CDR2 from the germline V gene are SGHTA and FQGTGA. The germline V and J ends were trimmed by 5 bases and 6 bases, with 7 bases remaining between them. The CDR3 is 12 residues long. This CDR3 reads CASSPRSGELFF. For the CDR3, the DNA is TGTGCCAGCAGCCCCCGTTCCGGGGAGCTGTTTTTT.

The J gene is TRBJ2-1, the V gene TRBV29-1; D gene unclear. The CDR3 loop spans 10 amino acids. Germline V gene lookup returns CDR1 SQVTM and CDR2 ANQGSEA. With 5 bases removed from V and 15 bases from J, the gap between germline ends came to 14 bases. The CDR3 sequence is CSVTVGDRFF. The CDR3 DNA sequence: TGCAGCGTTACTGTGGGTGATCGGTTCTTC.

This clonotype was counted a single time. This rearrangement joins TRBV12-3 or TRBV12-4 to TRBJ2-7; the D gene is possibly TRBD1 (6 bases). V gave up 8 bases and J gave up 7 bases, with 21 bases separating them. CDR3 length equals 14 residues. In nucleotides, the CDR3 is TGTGCCAGCCTAGGACAGCAGGGTCCTGGTGAGCAGTACTTC. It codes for CASLGQQGPGEQYF.